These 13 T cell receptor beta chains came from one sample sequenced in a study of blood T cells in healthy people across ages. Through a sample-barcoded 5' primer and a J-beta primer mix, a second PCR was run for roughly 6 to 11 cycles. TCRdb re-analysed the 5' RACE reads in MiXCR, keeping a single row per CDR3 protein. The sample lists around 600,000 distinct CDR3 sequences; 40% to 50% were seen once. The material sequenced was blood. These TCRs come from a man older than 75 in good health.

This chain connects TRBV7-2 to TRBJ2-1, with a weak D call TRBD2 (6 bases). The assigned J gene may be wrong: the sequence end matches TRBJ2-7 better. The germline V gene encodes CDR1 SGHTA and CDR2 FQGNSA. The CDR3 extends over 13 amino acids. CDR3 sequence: CASSPGRDNEQYF. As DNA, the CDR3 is TGTGCCAGCAGCCCCGGGAGAGACAATGAGCAGTACTTC.

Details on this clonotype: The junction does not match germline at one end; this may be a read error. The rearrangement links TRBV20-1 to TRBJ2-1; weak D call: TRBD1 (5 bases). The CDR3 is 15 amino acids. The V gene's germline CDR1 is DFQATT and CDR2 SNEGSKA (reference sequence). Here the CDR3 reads CSARDPTVSYNEQFF. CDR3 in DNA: TGCAGTGCTCGAGATCCGACAGTCTCCTACAATGAGCAGTTCTTC.

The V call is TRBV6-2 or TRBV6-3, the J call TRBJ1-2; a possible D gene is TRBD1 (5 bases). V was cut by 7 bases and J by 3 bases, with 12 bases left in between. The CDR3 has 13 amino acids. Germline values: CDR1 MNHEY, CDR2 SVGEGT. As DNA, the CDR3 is TGTGCCAGCACTGGGGGAGTTTACTATGGCTACACCTTC. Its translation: CASTGGVYYGYTF.

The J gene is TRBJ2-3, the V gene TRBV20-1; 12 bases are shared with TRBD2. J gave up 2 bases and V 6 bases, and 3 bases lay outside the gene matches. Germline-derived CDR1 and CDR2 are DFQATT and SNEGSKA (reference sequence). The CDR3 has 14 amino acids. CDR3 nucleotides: TGCAGTGCAGGACTAGCGGGACCCACAGATACGCAGTATTTT. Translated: CSAGLAGPTDTQYF.

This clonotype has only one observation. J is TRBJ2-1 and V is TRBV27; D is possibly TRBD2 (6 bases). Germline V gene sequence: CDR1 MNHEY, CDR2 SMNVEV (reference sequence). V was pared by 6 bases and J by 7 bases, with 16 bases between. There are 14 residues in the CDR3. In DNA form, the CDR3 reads TGTGCCAGCAGGTTACTGGGGACTGGGAATGAGCAGTTCTTC. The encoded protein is CASRLLGTGNEQFF.

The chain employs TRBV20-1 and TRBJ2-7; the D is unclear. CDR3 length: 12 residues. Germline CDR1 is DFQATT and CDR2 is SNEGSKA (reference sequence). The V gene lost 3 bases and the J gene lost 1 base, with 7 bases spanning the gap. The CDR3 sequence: CSARPESYEQYF. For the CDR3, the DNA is TGCAGTGCTAGGCCTGAATCCTACGAGCAGTACTTC.

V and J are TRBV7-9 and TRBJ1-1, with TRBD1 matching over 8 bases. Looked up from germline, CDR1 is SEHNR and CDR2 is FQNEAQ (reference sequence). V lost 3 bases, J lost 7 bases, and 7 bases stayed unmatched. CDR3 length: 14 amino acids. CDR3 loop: CASSFRTGQDEAFF. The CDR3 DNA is TGTGCCAGCAGCTTCCGGACAGGGCAGGATGAAGCTTTCTTT.

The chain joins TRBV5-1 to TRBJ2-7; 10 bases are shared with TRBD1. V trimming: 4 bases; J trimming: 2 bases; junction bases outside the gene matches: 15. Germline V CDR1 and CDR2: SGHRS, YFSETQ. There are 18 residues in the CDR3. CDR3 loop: CASSQELLGTGDPYEQYF. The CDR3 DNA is TGCGCCAGCAGCCAAGAGCTTCTGGGGACAGGGGATCCCTACGAGCAGTACTTC.

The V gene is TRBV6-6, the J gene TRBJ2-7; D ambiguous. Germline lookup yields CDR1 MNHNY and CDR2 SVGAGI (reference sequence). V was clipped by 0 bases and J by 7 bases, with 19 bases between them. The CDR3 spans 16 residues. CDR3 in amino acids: CASSYSPSEKRNEQYF. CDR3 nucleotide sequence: TGTGCCAGCAGTTACTCGCCTTCTGAGAAAAGGAATGAGCAGTACTTC.

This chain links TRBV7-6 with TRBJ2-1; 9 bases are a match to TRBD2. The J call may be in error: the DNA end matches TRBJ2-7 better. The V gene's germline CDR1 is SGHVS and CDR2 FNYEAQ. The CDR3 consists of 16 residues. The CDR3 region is CASSFASGKSYNEQYF. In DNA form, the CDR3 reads TGTGCCAGCAGCTTCGCTAGCGGGAAGTCCTACAATGAGCAGTACTTC.

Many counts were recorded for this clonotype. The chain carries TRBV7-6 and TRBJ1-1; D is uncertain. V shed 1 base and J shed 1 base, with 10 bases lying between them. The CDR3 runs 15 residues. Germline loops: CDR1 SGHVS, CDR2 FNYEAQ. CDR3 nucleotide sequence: TGTGCCAGCAGCTTAGTCGGGCAAGAGAACACTGAAGCTTTCTTT. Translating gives CASSLVGQENTEAFF.

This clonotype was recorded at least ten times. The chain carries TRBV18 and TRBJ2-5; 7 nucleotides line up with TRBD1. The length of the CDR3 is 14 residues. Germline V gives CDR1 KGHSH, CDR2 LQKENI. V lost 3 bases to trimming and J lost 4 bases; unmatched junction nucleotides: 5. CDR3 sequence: CASSPRTGSETQYF. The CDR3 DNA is TGTGCCAGCTCACCTAGGACAGGTTCAGAGACCCAGTACTTC.

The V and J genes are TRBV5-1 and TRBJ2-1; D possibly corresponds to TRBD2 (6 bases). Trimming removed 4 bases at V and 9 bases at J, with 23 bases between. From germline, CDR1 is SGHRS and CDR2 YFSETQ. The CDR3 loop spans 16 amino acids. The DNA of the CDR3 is TGCGCCAGCAGCACTAGTGGGCGGGGAGTCTCCGGTGAGCAGTTCTTC. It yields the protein CASSTSGRGVSGEQFF. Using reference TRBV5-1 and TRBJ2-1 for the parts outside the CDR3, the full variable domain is KAGVTQTPRYLIKTRGQQVTLSCSPISGHRSVSWYQQTPGQGLQFLFEYFSETQRNKGNFPGRFSGRQFSNSRSEMNVSTLELGDSALYLCASSTSGRGVSGEQFFGPGTRLTVL.